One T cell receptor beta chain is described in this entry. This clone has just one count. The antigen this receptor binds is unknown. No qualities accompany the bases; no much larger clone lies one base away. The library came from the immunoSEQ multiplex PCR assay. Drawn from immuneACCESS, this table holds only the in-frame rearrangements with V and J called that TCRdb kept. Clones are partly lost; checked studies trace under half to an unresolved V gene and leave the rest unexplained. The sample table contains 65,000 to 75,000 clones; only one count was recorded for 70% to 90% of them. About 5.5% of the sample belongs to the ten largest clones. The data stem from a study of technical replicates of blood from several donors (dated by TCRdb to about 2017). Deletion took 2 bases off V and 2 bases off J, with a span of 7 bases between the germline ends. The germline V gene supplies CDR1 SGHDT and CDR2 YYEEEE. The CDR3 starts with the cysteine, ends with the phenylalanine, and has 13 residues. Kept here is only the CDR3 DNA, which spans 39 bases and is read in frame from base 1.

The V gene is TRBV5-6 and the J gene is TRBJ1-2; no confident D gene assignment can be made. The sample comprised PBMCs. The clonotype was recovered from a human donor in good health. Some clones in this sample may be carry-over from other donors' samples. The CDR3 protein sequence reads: CASSFTQNYGYTF. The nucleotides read TGTGCCAGCAGCTTTACACAAAACTATGGCTACACCTTC. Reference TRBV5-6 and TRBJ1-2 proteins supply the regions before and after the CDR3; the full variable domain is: DAGVTQSPTHLIKTRGQQVTLRCSPKSGHDTVSWYQQALGQGPQFIFQYYEEEERQRGNFPDRFSGHQFPNYSSELNVNALLLGDSALYLCASSFTQNYGYTFGSGTRLTVV.